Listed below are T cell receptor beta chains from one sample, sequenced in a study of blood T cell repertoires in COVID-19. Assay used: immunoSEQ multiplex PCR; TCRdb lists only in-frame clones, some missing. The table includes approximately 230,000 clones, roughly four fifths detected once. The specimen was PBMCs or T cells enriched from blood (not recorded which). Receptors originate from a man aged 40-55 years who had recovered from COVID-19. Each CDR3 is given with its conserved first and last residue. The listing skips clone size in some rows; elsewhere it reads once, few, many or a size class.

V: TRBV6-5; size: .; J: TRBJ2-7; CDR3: CASSPGDRVSYEQYF
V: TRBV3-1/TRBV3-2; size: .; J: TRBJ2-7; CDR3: CASSHGLAGPYEQYF
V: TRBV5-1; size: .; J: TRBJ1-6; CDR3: CASSLTEIDNSPLHF
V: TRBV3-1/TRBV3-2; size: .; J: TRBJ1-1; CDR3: CASSQGSTANTEAFF
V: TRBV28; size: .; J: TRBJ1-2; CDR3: CASSSAGTGERGGYTF
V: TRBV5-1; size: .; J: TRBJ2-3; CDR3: CASSRTSGTDTQYF
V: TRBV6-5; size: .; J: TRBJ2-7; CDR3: CATGWGDGSYEQYF
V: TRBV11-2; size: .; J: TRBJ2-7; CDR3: CASSLVGRLAGTYEQYF
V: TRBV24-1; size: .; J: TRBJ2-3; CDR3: CATSASGRTDTQYF
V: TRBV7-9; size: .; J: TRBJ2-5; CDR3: CASSWTSGSSSETQYF
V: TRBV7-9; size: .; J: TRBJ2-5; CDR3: CASSEQGAQETQYF
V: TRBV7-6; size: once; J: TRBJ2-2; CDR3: CASSSAASGRGTGELFF
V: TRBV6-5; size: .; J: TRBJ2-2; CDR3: CASSYSRFTGELFF
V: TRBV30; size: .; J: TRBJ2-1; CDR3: CAWSVPYSSGRANEQFF
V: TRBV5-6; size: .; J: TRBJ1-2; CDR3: CASSPRLGQGAYGYTF
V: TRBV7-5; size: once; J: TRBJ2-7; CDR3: CVRSRLFAHLQGLKYEQYF
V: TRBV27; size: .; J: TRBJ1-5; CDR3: CASRSRQGGQPQHF
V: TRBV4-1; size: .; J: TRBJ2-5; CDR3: CASSGFVGAEETQYF
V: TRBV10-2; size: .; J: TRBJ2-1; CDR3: CASRGGGGSYNEQFF
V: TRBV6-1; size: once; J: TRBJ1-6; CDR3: CASSEQGASTLHF
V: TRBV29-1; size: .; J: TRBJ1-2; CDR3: CSVDSGVYGYTF
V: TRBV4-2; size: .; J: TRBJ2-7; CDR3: CASSLARGTGAYEQYF